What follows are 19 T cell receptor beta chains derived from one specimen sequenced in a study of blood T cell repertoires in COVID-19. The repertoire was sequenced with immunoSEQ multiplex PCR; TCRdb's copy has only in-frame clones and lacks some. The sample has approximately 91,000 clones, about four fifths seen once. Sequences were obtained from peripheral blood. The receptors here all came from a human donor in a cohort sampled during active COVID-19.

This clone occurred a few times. The CDR3 reads CASSYDGGEQYF. Written as DNA, the CDR3 is TGCGCCAGCAGCTACGACGGAGGAGAGCAGTACTTC. The gene calls are TRBV5-1 and TRBJ2-7; D possibly corresponds to TRBD2 (5 bases). CDR1 is SGHRS and CDR2 is YFSETQ in the germline V gene. The V end was cut by 3 bases, the J end by 7 bases, with 11 bases between. This CDR3 region has 12 residues.

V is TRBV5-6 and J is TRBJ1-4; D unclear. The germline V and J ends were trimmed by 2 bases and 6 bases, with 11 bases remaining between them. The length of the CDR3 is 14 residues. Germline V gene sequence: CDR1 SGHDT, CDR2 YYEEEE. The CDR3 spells CASSFRGADEKLFF. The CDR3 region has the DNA TGTGCCAGCAGCTTCCGGGGTGCCGATGAAAAACTGTTTTTT.

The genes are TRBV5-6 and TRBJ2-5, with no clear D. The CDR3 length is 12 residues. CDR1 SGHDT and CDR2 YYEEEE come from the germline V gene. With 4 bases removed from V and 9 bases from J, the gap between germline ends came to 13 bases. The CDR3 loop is CASSPGGRAQYF. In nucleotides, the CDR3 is TGTGCCAGCAGCCCAGGTGGTCGTGCCCAGTACTTC.

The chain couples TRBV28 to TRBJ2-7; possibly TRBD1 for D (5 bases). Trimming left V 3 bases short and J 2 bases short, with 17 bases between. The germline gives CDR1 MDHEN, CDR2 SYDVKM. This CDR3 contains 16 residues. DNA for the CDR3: TGTGCCAGCAGTTTGACATTTTCAAGGGGCACCTACGAGCAGTACTTC. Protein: CASSLTFSRGTYEQYF. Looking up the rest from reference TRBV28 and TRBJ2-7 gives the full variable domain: DVKVTQSSRYLVKRTGEKVFLECVQDMDHENMFWYRQDPGLGLRLIYFSYDVKMKEKGDIPEGYSVSREKKERFSLILESASTNQTSMYLCASSLTFSRGTYEQYFGPGTRLTVT.

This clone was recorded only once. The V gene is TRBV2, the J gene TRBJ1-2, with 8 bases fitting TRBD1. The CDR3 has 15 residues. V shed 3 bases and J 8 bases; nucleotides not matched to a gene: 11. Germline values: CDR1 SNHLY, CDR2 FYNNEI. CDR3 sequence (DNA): TGTGCCAGCAGTGATAATCAGGGGGCAGCTACCGGCTACACCTTC. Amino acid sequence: CASSDNQGAATGYTF.

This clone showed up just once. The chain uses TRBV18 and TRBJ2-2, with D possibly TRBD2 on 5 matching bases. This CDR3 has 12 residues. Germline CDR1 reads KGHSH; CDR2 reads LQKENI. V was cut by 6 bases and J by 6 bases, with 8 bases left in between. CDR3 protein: CASSVEAGELFF. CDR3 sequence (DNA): TGTGCCAGCTCCGTGGAGGCCGGGGAGCTGTTTTTT.

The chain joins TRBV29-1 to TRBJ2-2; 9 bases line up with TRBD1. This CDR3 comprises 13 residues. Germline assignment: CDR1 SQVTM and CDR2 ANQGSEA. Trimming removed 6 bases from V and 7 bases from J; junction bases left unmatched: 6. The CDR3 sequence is CSVGQGRGGELFF. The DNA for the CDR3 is TGCAGCGTGGGACAGGGAAGGGGCGGGGAGCTGTTTTTT.

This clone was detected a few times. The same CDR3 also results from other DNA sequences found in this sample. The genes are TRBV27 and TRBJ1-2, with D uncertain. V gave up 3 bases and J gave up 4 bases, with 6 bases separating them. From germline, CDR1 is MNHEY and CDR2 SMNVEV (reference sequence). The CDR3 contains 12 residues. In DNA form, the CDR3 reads TGTGCCAGCAGTTTTTCAGGCTATGGCTACACCTTC. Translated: CASSFSGYGYTF.

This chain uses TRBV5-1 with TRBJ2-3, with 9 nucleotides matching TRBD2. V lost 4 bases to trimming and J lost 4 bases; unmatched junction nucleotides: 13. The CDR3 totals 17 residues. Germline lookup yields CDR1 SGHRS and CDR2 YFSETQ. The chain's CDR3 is CASSPPLVAGVADTQYF. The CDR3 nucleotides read TGCGCCAGCAGCCCCCCACTGGTAGCGGGAGTCGCAGATACGCAGTATTTT.

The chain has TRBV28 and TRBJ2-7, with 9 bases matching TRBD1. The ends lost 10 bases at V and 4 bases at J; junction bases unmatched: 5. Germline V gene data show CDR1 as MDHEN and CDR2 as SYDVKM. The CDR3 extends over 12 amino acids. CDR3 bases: TGTGCCATTGCCGGGACAGGGTACGAGCAGTACTTC. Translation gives CAIAGTGYEQYF.

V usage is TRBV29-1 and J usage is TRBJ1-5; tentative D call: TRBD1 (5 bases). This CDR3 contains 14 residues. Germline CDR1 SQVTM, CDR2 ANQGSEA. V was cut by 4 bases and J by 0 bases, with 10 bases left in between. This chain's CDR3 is CSVVDSNSNQPQHF. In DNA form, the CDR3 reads TGCAGCGTTGTTGACAGCAATAGCAATCAGCCCCAGCATTTT.

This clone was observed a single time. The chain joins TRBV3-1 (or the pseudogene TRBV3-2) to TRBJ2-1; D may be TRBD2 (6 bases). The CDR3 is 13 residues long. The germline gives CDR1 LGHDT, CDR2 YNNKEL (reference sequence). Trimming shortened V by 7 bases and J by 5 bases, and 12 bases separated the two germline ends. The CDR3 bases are TGTGCCAGCACCCCGGGACTTGACAATGAGCAGTTCTTC. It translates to CASTPGLDNEQFF.

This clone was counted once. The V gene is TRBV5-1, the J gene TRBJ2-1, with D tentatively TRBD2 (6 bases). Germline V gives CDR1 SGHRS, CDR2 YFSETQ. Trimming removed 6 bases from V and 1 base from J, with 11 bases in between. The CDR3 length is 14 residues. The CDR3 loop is CASTREYSYNEQFF. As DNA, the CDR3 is TGCGCCAGCACTCGGGAGTATTCCTACAATGAGCAGTTCTTC.

CDR3 sequence: CASSWGGMDNGEKLFF. The CDR3 DNA reads TGTGCCAGTAGTTGGGGAGGGATGGACAACGGGGAAAAACTGTTTTTT. The chain combines TRBV19 with TRBJ1-4; a weak D match, TRBD1 (5 bases). Germline V gives CDR1 LNHDA, CDR2 SQIVND (reference sequence). This CDR3 has 16 residues. V lost 5 bases, J lost 8 bases, and 21 bases lay in between.

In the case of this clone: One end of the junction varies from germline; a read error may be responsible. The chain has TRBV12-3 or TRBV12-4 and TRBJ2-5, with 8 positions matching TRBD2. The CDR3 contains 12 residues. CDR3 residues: CASSQDRGLGDF. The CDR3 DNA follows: TGTGCCAGCAGTCAGGACCGGGGACTAGGTGACTTC.

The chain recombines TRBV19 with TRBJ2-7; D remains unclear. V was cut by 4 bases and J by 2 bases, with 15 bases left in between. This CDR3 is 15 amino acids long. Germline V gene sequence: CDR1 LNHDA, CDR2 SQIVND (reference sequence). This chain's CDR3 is CASSSPQREAYEQYF. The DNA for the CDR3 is TGTGCCAGTAGTAGTCCGCAGCGCGAGGCCTACGAGCAGTACTTC.

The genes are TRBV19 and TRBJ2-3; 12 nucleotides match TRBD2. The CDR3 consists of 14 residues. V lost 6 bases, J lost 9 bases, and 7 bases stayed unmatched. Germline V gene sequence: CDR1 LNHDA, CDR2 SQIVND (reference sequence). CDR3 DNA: TGTGCCAGTAGACGGCTAGCGGGAGGGGAAACGCAGTATTTT. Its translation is CASRRLAGGETQYF.

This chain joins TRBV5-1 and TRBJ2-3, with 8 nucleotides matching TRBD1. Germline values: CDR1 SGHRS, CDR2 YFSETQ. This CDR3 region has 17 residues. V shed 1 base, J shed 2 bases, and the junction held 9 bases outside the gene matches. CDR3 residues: CASSLNRDRRLTDTQYF. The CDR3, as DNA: TGCGCCAGCAGCTTGAACCGGGACAGGCGTCTCACAGATACGCAGTATTTT.

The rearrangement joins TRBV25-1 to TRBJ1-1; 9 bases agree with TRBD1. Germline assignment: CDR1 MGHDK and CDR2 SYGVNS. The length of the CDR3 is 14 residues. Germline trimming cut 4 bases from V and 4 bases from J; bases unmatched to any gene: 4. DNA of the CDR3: TGTGCCAGCAGTGGTCGGACAGGGGCCACTGAAGCTTTCTTT. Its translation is CASSGRTGATEAFF.